This T cell receptor beta chain was captured in a study of T cells after yellow fever vaccination. As for the study in general: SMART-Seq v4 Ultra Low Input handled preparation of low-cell-number fractions. Points from the study as a whole: A large majority of primary-vaccination clones showed up again after the booster (around 95% CD4, roughly 91% CD8). Weaker overall was a secondary response that nonetheless peaked faster, on day 5 versus 15.

With 0 bases removed from V and 6 bases from J, the gap between germline ends came to 23 bases. CDR3 length equals 19 residues. Germline lookup yields CDR1 LGHNA and CDR2 YSLEER. This clonotype was observed a few times. Its antigen is unidentified. In TCRdb, the 5' RACE reads were re-called with MiXCR into one record per CDR3 protein. The data show some 340,000 distinct CDR3 sequences, with about 10% seen just once and about 3.5% held by the top ten. This material consisted of CD4+ T cells sorted from PBMCs, taken 45 days after the yellow fever booster vaccination. The chain employs TRBV4-3 and TRBJ1-4; D gene ambiguous. The TCR originated in a man aged 18 to 35 who received the YFV17D yellow fever vaccine. The DNA of the CDR3 is TGCGCCAGCAGCCAAGAACGGTACCATCGGCCTATCGAGGATGAAAAACTGTTTTTT. This sequence encodes CASSQERYHRPIEDEKLFF.